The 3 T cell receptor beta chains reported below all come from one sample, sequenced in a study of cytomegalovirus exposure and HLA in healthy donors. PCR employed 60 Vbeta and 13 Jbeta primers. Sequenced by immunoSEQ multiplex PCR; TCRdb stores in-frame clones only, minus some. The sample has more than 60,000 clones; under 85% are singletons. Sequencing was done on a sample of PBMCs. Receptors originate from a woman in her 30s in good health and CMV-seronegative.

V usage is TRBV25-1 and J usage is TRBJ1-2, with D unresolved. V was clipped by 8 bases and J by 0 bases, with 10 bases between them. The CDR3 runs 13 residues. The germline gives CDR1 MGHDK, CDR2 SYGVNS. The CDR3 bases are TGTGCCAGCGAGGGCGGACCTAACTATGGCTACACCTTC. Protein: CASEGGPNYGYTF.

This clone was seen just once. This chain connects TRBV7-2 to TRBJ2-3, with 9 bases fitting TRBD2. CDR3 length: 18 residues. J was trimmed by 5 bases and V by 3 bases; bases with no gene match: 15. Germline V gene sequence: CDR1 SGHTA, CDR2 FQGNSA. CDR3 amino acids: CASSFGTSSSSSGDTQYF. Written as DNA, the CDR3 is TGTGCCAGCAGCTTTGGGACTAGCTCGAGTAGTTCTGGAGATACGCAGTATTTT. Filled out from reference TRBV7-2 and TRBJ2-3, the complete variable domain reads GAGVSQSPSNKVTEKGKDVELRCDPISGHTALYWYRQSLGQGLEFLIYFQGNSAPDKSGLPSDRFSAERTGGSVSTLTIQRTQQEDSAVYLCASSFGTSSSSSGDTQYFGPGTRLTVL.

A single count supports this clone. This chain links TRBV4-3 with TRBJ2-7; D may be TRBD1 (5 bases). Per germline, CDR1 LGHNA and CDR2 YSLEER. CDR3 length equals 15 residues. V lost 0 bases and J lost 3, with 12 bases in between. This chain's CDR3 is CASSQEAGPNYEQYV. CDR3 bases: TGCGCCAGCAGCCAAGAGGCAGGGCCTAACTACGAGCAGTACGTC.